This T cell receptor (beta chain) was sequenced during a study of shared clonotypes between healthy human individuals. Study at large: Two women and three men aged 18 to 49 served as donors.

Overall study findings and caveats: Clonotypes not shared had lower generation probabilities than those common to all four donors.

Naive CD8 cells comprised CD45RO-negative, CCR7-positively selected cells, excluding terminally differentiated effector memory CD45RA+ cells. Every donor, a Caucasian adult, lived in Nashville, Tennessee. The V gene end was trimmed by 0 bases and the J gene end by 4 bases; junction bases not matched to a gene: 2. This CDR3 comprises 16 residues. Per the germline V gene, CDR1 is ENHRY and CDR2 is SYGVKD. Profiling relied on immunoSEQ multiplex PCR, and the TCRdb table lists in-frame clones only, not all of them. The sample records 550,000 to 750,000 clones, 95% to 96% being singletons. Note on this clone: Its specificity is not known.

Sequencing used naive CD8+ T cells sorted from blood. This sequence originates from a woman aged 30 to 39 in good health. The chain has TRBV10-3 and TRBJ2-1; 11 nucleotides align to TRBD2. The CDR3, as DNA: TGTGCCATCAGTGAGTCCGGGACTAGCGGTTACAATGAGCAGTTCTTC. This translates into CAISESGTSGYNEQFF.